The source of this T cell receptor beta chain is a study of control samples from healthy donors and cancer patients. Trimming pared 0 bases from V and 3 bases from J, leaving 7 bases between. Germline CDR1 MRHNA, CDR2 SNTAGT. The CDR3 is 14 residues long. Here immunoSEQ multiplex PCR was the method, and the copy in TCRdb shows in-frame clones only, minus some. The data show more than 45,000 clones, under 95% seen once. The clonotype originates from a man aged 30 to 45 with colorectal cancer. The V gene is TRBV6-4, the J gene TRBJ2-3, with TRBD2 as a possible D gene (6 bases). The sequenced material came from PBMCs. In DNA, the CDR3 is TGTGCCAGCAGTGACTCCGGGGGTACAGATACGCAGTATTTT. This encodes CASSDSGGTDTQYF.